Below, 21 T cell receptor beta chains from the same sample are listed, as sequenced in a study of blood T cell repertoires in COVID-19. The data were produced by immunoSEQ multiplex PCR, yet TCRdb's version contains in-frame clones alone and is incomplete. The sample lists around 63,000 clones, nearly 90% occurring once. What was sequenced was peripheral blood. Receptors originate from a middle-aged man with active COVID-19.

This sequence joins TRBV18 and TRBJ2-2; D unclear. Trimming stripped 2 bases from V and 5 bases from J, with 6 bases between. The CDR3 is made up of 13 amino acids. The germline V gene has CDR1 KGHSH and CDR2 LQKENI. This chain's CDR3 is CASSPWATGELFF. CDR3 DNA sequence: TGTGCCAGCTCACCATGGGCTACCGGGGAGCTGTTTTTT. Variable domain in full (rest from reference TRBV18 and TRBJ2-2): NAGVMQNPRHLVRRRGQEARLRCSPMKGHSHVYWYRQLPEEGLKFMVYLQKENIIDESGMPKERFSAEFPKEGPSILRIQQVVRGDSAAYFCASSPWATGELFFGEGSRLTVL.

The chain uses TRBV11-2 and TRBJ1-1; TRBD1 aligns across 9 bases. The CDR3 sequence is 14 residues long. Trimming removed 6 bases from V and 7 bases from J; junction bases left unmatched: 9. Germline values: CDR1 SGHAT, CDR2 FQNNGV. The CDR3 DNA is TGTGCCAGCAGTTGGACAGGGGACTACTTTGAAGCTTTCTTT. Its translation is CASSWTGDYFEAFF.

The CDR3 DNA sequence: TGTGCCAGCAGGGAGATACAGGGTGGCTATGGCTACACCTTC. As protein: CASREIQGGYGYTF. V gene TRBV7-9 combines with J gene TRBJ1-2, with D possibly being TRBD1 (6 bases). CDR3 size: 14 residues. V lost 6 bases and J 4 bases, leaving 15 bases between the germline ends. Germline lookup yields CDR1 SEHNR and CDR2 FQNEAQ (reference sequence). The full variable domain, its missing parts supplied by reference TRBV7-9 and TRBJ1-2, is DTGVSQNPRHKITKRGQNVTFRCDPISEHNRLYWYRQTLGQGPEFLTYFQNEAQLEKSRLLSDRFSAERPKGSFSTLEIQRTEQGDSAMYLCASREIQGGYGYTFGSGTRLTVV.

V is TRBV5-1 and J is TRBJ2-6, with D perhaps TRBD1 (6 bases). Germline V CDR1 and CDR2: SGHRS, YFSETQ. V lost 1 base to trimming and J lost 1 base, with 12 bases between them. The CDR3 has 17 amino acids. CDR3 amino acids: CASSLNVGGSGANVLTF. The CDR3 region has the DNA TGCGCCAGCAGCTTGAATGTAGGGGGTTCTGGGGCCAACGTCCTGACTTTC.

This clone was detected only once. The chain couples TRBV3-1 (or the pseudogene TRBV3-2) to TRBJ2-3; 8 bases line up with TRBD2. CDR1 LGHDT and CDR2 YNNKEL come from the germline V gene (reference sequence). Trimming removed 0 bases from V and 5 bases from J; junction bases left unmatched: 4. CDR3 length equals 15 residues. For the CDR3, the DNA is TGTGCCAGCAGCCAAGACGAGGGACTAGGAGATACGCAGTATTTT. This translates into CASSQDEGLGDTQYF.

This chain joins TRBV30 and TRBJ1-1, with a weak D call TRBD1 (6 bases). The ends were cut back, 3 bases at V and 6 bases at J, with 14 bases in the middle. Germline V gives CDR1 GTSNPN, CDR2 SVGIG (reference sequence). This CDR3 comprises 13 residues. The CDR3 is CAWSLGGWAEAFF. The DNA for the CDR3 is TGTGCCTGGAGCCTTGGGGGCTGGGCTGAAGCTTTCTTT.

J is TRBJ1-2 and V is TRBV6-2 or TRBV6-3; D perhaps matches TRBD1 (6 bases). The germline V and J ends were trimmed by 1 base and 2 bases, with 11 bases remaining between them. Looked up from germline, CDR1 is MNHEY and CDR2 is SVGEGT. The CDR3 is 15 amino acids. The chain's CDR3 is CASSYLLGANYGYTF. The CDR3 bases are TGTGCCAGCAGTTACTTGTTGGGGGCGAACTATGGCTACACCTTC.

The V call is TRBV4-3, the J call TRBJ2-2, with 7 bases that match TRBD2. Per germline, CDR1 LGHNA and CDR2 YSLEER. The CDR3 consists of 16 residues. The junction had 3 bases not matched to a gene; V was cut back by 0 bases and J by 2 bases. The CDR3 DNA reads TGCGCCAGCAGCCAAGAGGGAGGGATCAACACCGGGGAGCTGTTTTTT. Translation gives CASSQEGGINTGELFF.

V and J are TRBV12-3 or TRBV12-4 and TRBJ1-3; D uncertain. This CDR3 spans 12 amino acids. V gave up 5 bases and J gave up 8 bases, with 10 bases separating them. The CDR3 spells CASSPIPDTIYF. The CDR3 DNA follows: TGTGCCAGCAGTCCAATTCCGGACACCATATATTTT.

The chain is built from TRBV5-1 and TRBJ2-3; TRBD2 is a possible D gene (6 bases). The ends were cut back, 4 bases at V and 6 bases at J, with 15 bases in the middle. The CDR3 runs to 14 residues. Germline CDR1 is SGHRS and CDR2 is YFSETQ. CDR3 nucleotides: TGCGCCAGCAGCGACCTCGGGGGTGGTGATACGCAGTATTTT. This translates into CASSDLGGGDTQYF.

The chain is built from TRBV15 and TRBJ2-7; 11 bases agree with TRBD1. The CDR3 has 14 amino acids. Germline V lookup: CDR1 LNHNV, CDR2 YYDKDF (reference sequence). Trimming took 6 bases from V and 1 from J; bases not matched to a gene: 2. The CDR3 sequence: CATRGTGGSYEQYF. The CDR3 region has the DNA TGTGCCACCAGGGGGACAGGGGGTTCCTACGAGCAGTACTTC.

V gene TRBV27 combines with J gene TRBJ1-2, with 8 bases identical to TRBD1. CDR3 length: 15 residues. Germline V gene data show CDR1 as MNHEY and CDR2 as SMNVEV (reference sequence). V lost 7 bases to trimming and J lost 4 bases; unmatched junction nucleotides: 11. The CDR3 sequence: CASKPGTGAGYGYTF. The CDR3 DNA is TGTGCCAGCAAGCCGGGGACAGGTGCCGGCTATGGCTACACCTTC.

The chain carries TRBV23-1 and TRBJ2-7, with 7 positions matching TRBD1. TRBV23-1 is annotated as an ORF whose role is uncertain. The J segment lost 5 bases and the V segment lost 4 bases, leaving 14 bases of the junction unmatched. The CDR3 contains 16 residues. CDR3: CASSRQNRGAPHEQYF. The CDR3 region has the DNA TGCGCCAGCAGTCGTCAAAACAGGGGCGCCCCTCACGAGCAGTACTTC.

For the CDR3, the DNA is TGTGCCAGCAGCCGAACGGGACAGGGGTACGAAAAACTGTTTTTT. This sequence encodes CASSRTGQGYEKLFF. The rearrangement links TRBV9 to TRBJ1-4, with TRBD1 matching 10 bases. CDR3 length: 15 residues. Losses at the gene ends were 4 bases for V and 8 bases for J; bases not matched to a gene: 8. Germline assignment: CDR1 SGDLS and CDR2 YYNGEE.

The chain carries TRBV23-1 and TRBJ1-3, with D maybe TRBD1 (6 bases). TRBV23-1 is labeled an ORF, and its function is uncertain. This CDR3 spans 16 amino acids. V lost 2 bases to trimming and J lost 2 bases, with 13 bases between them. The CDR3 DNA reads as TGCGCCAGCAGTCAACAGGGGAATGGGACTGGAAACACCATATATTTT. Translation gives CASSQQGNGTGNTIYF.

This clone was detected only a few times. The CDR3 DNA follows: TGTGCCAGCATCCCGAGACAGGGGGGGAACACTGAAGCTTTCTTT. Its translation is CASIPRQGGNTEAFF. The chain has TRBV6-2 or TRBV6-3 and TRBJ1-1; the match to TRBD1 covers 9 bases. This CDR3 spans 15 amino acids. Looked up from germline, CDR1 is MNHEY and CDR2 is SVGEGT. V lost 7 bases to trimming and J lost 1 base; unmatched junction nucleotides: 7.

V and J are TRBV2 and TRBJ2-1; TRBD1 aligns across 8 bases. Germline V gives CDR1 SNHLY, CDR2 FYNNEI. The CDR3 spans 17 residues. J was trimmed by 0 bases and V by 6 bases; bases with no gene match: 10. CDR3 loop: CASRGRQGPRSYNEQFF. CDR3 nucleotide sequence: TGTGCCAGCAGGGGTAGACAGGGGCCCCGCTCCTACAATGAGCAGTTCTTC.

The CDR3 spells CASSERLGGTIYF. The DNA for the CDR3 is TGTGCCAGCAGCGAACGATTGGGAGGCACCATATATTTT. The J gene is TRBJ1-3, the V gene TRBV3-1 (or the pseudogene TRBV3-2); D is uncertain. The V gene's germline CDR1 is LGHDT and CDR2 YNNKEL (reference sequence). V was shortened by 5 bases and J by 9 bases, with 14 bases between the two germline ends. The CDR3 contains 13 residues.

The CDR3 DNA reads as TGTGCCAGTACCCCTTGGGGGGGAGCTAATGAAAAACTGTTTTTT. This codes for CASTPWGGANEKLFF. The chain recombines TRBV19 with TRBJ1-4, with D perhaps matching TRBD1 (5 bases). CDR3 size: 15 residues. Looked up from germline, CDR1 is LNHDA and CDR2 is SQIVND (reference sequence). Deletions cut 7 bases from V and 3 bases from J, with 15 bases between.

The chain joins TRBV7-2 to TRBJ2-3, with 11 bases that match TRBD2. The germline CDR1 and CDR2 sequences are SGHTA and FQGNSA. With 5 bases clipped from V and 0 bases from J, the junction kept 4 bases outside the gene matches. The CDR3 loop spans 16 amino acids. CDR3 region: CASSPRLAGSTDTQYF. Written as DNA, the CDR3 is TGTGCCAGCAGCCCACGACTAGCGGGGAGCACAGATACGCAGTATTTT.

In nucleotides, the CDR3 is TGTGCTAGTGGTTTGGAGAGTTGGCCCCAGCATTTT. Translating gives CASGLESWPQHF. This sequence joins TRBV12-5 and TRBJ1-5; D unclear. Germline values: CDR1 LGHNT, CDR2 FRNRAP. The CDR3 consists of 12 residues. V lost 1 base and J 9 bases, leaving 7 bases between the germline ends.